Listed below are T cell receptor beta chains from one sample, sequenced in a study of blood T cell repertoires in COVID-19. TCRdb keeps only in-frame clones here, not all; method: immunoSEQ multiplex PCR. The sample shows tens of thousands of clones, around 86% of them seen only once. Sequencing input: peripheral blood. These receptors were obtained from a man aged 50-60 years with active COVID-19. Each CDR3 is given with its conserved first and last residue. The order of the fields is D gene, V gene, J gene, clone size, CDR3 protein, CDR3 DNA. The D gene is left open where the match is weak. Only part of the rows carry a size: once, few, many, or a class if the clone is expanded.

D: TRBD1
V: TRBV14
J: TRBJ2-7
size: NA
CDR3: CASSRTGKNYEQYF
DNA: TGTGCCAGCAGCCGGACAGGGAAGAACTACGAGCAGTACTTC

D: TRBD1
V: TRBV6-5
J: TRBJ1-2
size: NA
CDR3: CASRGDRTGHGYTF
DNA: TGTGCCAGCAGGGGAGATCGGACAGGGCATGGCTACACCTTC

D: NA
V: TRBV19
J: TRBJ1-2
size: NA
CDR3: CASTSTAGLNYGYTF
DNA: TGTGCCAGTACCTCGACGGCGGGACTCAACTATGGCTACACCTTC

D: TRBD2
V: TRBV3-1/TRBV3-2
J: TRBJ2-7
size: NA
CDR3: CASSQDPRSGSFYEQYF
DNA: TGTGCCAGCAGCCAAGACCCCCGGAGCGGGAGTTTCTACGAGCAGTACTTC

D: TRBD1
V: TRBV19
J: TRBJ2-7
size: NA
CDR3: CASSPGTGTYEQYF
DNA: TGTGCCAGTAGTCCAGGGACAGGGACCTACGAGCAGTACTTC

D: TRBD2
V: TRBV9
J: TRBJ2-1
size: once
CDR3: CASSASGRAYNEQFF
DNA: TGTGCCAGCAGCGCGAGCGGGAGGGCCTACAATGAGCAGTTCTTC

D: TRBD2
V: TRBV28
J: TRBJ2-5
size: NA
CDR3: CASSGGEGRGETQYF
DNA: TGTGCCAGCAGTGGCGGGGAGGGACGGGGAGAGACCCAGTACTTC

D: TRBD2
V: TRBV5-4
J: TRBJ2-1
size: NA
CDR3: CASSGGLAEYNEQFF
DNA: TGTGCCAGCAGCGGGGGACTAGCGGAGTACAATGAGCAGTTCTTC

D: TRBD1
V: TRBV6-2/TRBV6-3
J: TRBJ2-7
size: NA
CDR3: CASSFVPGQGNEQYF
DNA: TGTGCCAGCAGTTTCGTACCAGGACAGGGGAACGAGCAGTACTTC

D: NA
V: TRBV7-2
J: TRBJ2-3
size: NA
CDR3: CASSLAYTDTQYF
DNA: TGTGCCAGCAGCTTAGCGTACACAGATACGCAGTATTTT

D: TRBD2
V: TRBV10-3
J: TRBJ2-7
size: NA
CDR3: CATRDGTSLNYEQYF
DNA: TGTGCCACCCGGGACGGGACTAGTCTTAACTACGAGCAGTACTTC

D: NA
V: TRBV7-2
J: TRBJ1-1
size: NA
CDR3: CASRLGQLNTEAFF
DNA: TGTGCCAGCAGGCTTGGACAGCTGAACACTGAAGCTTTCTTT

D: TRBD2
V: TRBV6-6
J: TRBJ2-7
size: NA
CDR3: CASSVNERESSYEQYF
DNA: TGTGCCAGCAGTGTAAACGAGCGGGAGTCCTCCTACGAGCAGTACTTC

D: NA
V: TRBV9
J: TRBJ1-6
size: NA
CDR3: CASRRGWGDSPLHF
DNA: TGTGCCAGCAGACGCGGGTGGGGTGATTCACCCCTCCACTTT

D: NA
V: TRBV7-9
J: TRBJ2-3
size: NA
CDR3: CASSLNQDTQYF
DNA: TGTGCCAGCAGCTTGAATCAGGATACGCAGTATTTT

D: TRBD1
V: TRBV29-1
J: TRBJ1-4
size: NA
CDR3: CSVERQGANEKLFF
DNA: TGCAGCGTGGAGAGACAGGGGGCGAATGAAAAACTGTTTTTT

D: NA
V: TRBV20-1
J: TRBJ1-4
size: NA
CDR3: CSASHGSGEKLFF
DNA: TGCAGTGCTAGTCACGGCTCAGGGGAAAAACTGTTTTTT

D: TRBD1
V: TRBV9
J: TRBJ2-5
size: NA
CDR3: CASSARAQGAGGETQYF
DNA: TGTGCCAGCAGCGCGAGAGCACAGGGGGCCGGAGGGGAGACCCAGTACTTC

D: TRBD2
V: TRBV19
J: TRBJ2-5
size: NA
CDR3: CASSNGLAGKQETQYF
DNA: TGTGCCAGTAGTAACGGACTAGCGGGGAAACAAGAGACCCAGTACTTC

D: NA
V: TRBV7-2
J: TRBJ1-1
size: NA
CDR3: CASSLEGRGLNTEAFF
DNA: TGTGCCAGCAGCTTAGAGGGGCGGGGCCTGAACACTGAAGCTTTCTTT

D: NA
V: TRBV24-1
J: TRBJ2-5
size: NA
CDR3: CATSDDSRTQYF
DNA: TGTGCCACCAGTGACGACAGTCGGACCCAGTACTTC

D: TRBD1
V: TRBV6-2/TRBV6-3
J: TRBJ1-6
size: NA
CDR3: CASSYGDRPLHF
DNA: TGTGCCAGCAGTTACGGGGACAGACCCCTCCACTTT

D: TRBD2
V: TRBV9
J: TRBJ2-7
size: NA
CDR3: CASSPHSGNYEQYF
DNA: TGTGCCAGCAGCCCACATAGCGGGAACTACGAGCAGTACTTC

D: TRBD1
V: TRBV27
J: TRBJ1-2
size: NA
CDR3: CASRRTGQGSGYTF
DNA: TGTGCCAGCAGAAGGACCGGACAGGGAAGCGGCTACACCTTC

D: NA
V: TRBV2
J: TRBJ2-7
size: NA
CDR3: CASSEDRGAEQYF
DNA: TGTGCCAGCAGTGAAGATCGGGGGGCCGAGCAGTACTTC

D: TRBD1
V: TRBV5-1
J: TRBJ1-4
size: NA
CDR3: CASSPGQGALSNEKLFF
DNA: TGCGCCAGCAGCCCAGGACAGGGGGCGCTTTCTAATGAAAAACTGTTTTTT

D: NA
V: TRBV27
J: TRBJ1-4
size: NA
CDR3: CASSLGAGNEKLFF
DNA: TGTGCCAGCAGTTTAGGGGCGGGAAATGAAAAACTGTTTTTT

D: TRBD1
V: TRBV28
J: TRBJ1-2
size: NA
CDR3: CASSPGQGWDGYTF
DNA: TGTGCCAGCAGTCCGGGACAGGGATGGGATGGCTACACCTTC

D: TRBD1
V: TRBV2
J: TRBJ1-2
size: NA
CDR3: CASWDRGLVYGYTF
DNA: TGTGCCAGCTGGGACAGGGGGCTTGTCTATGGCTACACCTTC

D: NA
V: TRBV5-1
J: TRBJ2-7
size: once
CDR3: CASSQGFLRGGYEQYF
DNA: TGCGCCAGCAGCCAGGGATTCCTGCGGGGTGGCTACGAGCAGTACTTC

D: NA
V: TRBV7-3
J: TRBJ2-1
size: NA
CDR3: CASSIQGLYNEQFF
DNA: TGTGCCAGCAGCATTCAGGGCCTGTACAATGAGCAGTTCTTC

D: TRBD1
V: TRBV7-2
J: TRBJ2-1
size: NA
CDR3: CASSLEAGQGANEQFF
DNA: TGTGCCAGCAGCTTAGAAGCGGGACAGGGGGCGAATGAGCAGTTCTTC

D: NA
V: TRBV7-9
J: TRBJ1-6
size: NA
CDR3: CASSFAEYNSPLHF
DNA: TGTGCCAGCAGCTTTGCAGAATATAATTCACCCCTCCACTTT

D: NA
V: TRBV11-2
J: TRBJ1-1
size: NA
CDR3: CASRPATERTEAFF
DNA: TGTGCCAGCAGGCCAGCTACAGAGAGAACTGAAGCTTTCTTT

D: TRBD1
V: TRBV5-1
J: TRBJ2-5
size: NA
CDR3: CASSTGGWDKETQYF
DNA: TGCGCCAGCAGTACAGGGGGCTGGGACAAAGAGACCCAGTACTTC

D: TRBD1
V: TRBV3-1/TRBV3-2
J: TRBJ1-2
size: NA
CDR3: CASSQIQGNYGYTF
DNA: TGTGCCAGCAGCCAAATACAGGGGAACTATGGCTACACCTTC

D: TRBD2
V: TRBV5-1
J: TRBJ2-1
size: NA
CDR3: CASSSLTSGGIEQFF
DNA: TGCGCCAGCAGCTCACTGACTAGCGGGGGGATTGAGCAGTTCTTC

D: TRBD1
V: TRBV24-1
J: TRBJ2-3
size: NA
CDR3: CATGDSGQGTDTQYF
DNA: TGTGCCACCGGGGATTCGGGACAGGGTACAGATACGCAGTATTTT

D: NA
V: TRBV28
J: TRBJ1-5
size: few
CDR3: CASTAPLVQPQHF
DNA: TGTGCCAGCACCGCACCGCTAGTCCAGCCCCAGCATTTT

D: TRBD2
V: TRBV10-3
J: TRBJ2-7
size: NA
CDR3: CAISAGLAGDGEQYF
DNA: TGTGCCATCAGTGCTGGACTAGCGGGAGATGGGGAGCAGTACTTC

D: NA
V: TRBV19
J: TRBJ1-3
size: NA
CDR3: CASINSGNTIYF
DNA: TGTGCCAGTATCAACTCTGGAAACACCATATATTTT

D: NA
V: TRBV5-1
J: TRBJ2-1
size: NA
CDR3: CASSSGPGWNNEQFF
DNA: TGCGCCAGCAGCTCCGGCCCAGGATGGAACAATGAGCAGTTCTTC

D: NA
V: TRBV19
J: TRBJ2-1
size: NA
CDR3: CASSIETRRNEQFF
DNA: TGTGCCAGTAGTATAGAGACTAGGCGGAATGAGCAGTTCTTC

D: NA
V: TRBV30
J: TRBJ1-1
size: NA
CDR3: CAWSVSGREPMNTEAFF
DNA: TGTGCCTGGAGTGTCTCAGGGAGGGAGCCTATGAACACTGAAGCTTTCTTT

D: NA
V: TRBV9
J: TRBJ1-3
size: NA
CDR3: CASSVEPRPGNTIYF
DNA: TGTGCCAGCAGCGTAGAGCCGAGGCCTGGAAACACCATATATTTT

D: NA
V: TRBV5-1
J: TRBJ2-2
size: NA
CDR3: CASSLGGTGELFF
DNA: TGCGCCAGCAGCTTAGGAGGGACCGGGGAGCTGTTTTTT

D: NA
V: TRBV10-2
J: TRBJ2-7
size: few
CDR3: CASGGSYEQYF
DNA: TGCGCCAGCGGAGGATCCTACGAGCAGTACTTC

D: NA
V: TRBV28
J: TRBJ1-2
size: NA
CDR3: CASNEYDRTNYGYTF
DNA: TGTGCCAGCAATGAGTACGACAGGACTAACTATGGCTACACCTTC